These 10 T cell receptor beta chains share one sample of origin, sequenced in a study of T cell responses to AZD1222 COVID-19 vaccine. Measured with immunoSEQ multiplex PCR; TCRdb has only the in-frame clones, and not every one. Of 33,000 or so clones listed, approximately 88% are singletons. This specimen consisted of peripheral blood, obtained 28 days after the second AZD1222 dose. The receptors originated from an adult who received the AZD1222 COVID-19 vaccine.

The chain combines TRBV7-9 with TRBJ1-3; no firm D call. Trimming cost V 2 bases and J 0 bases, with 8 bases left between them. The CDR3 is made up of 15 amino acids. Germline V gene lookup returns CDR1 SEHNR and CDR2 FQNEAQ (reference sequence). The CDR3 here is CASSLLTFSGNTIYF. The CDR3 DNA reads as TGTGCCAGCAGCTTACTTACATTCTCTGGAAACACCATATATTTT.

This chain joins TRBV14 and TRBJ2-7, with D possibly matching TRBD2 (5 bases). Germline CDR1 SGHDN, CDR2 FVKESK. Trimming removed 4 bases at V and 2 bases at J, with 15 bases between. The CDR3 runs to 15 residues. The CDR3 here is CASSRNFPGTYEQYF. CDR3 DNA sequence: TGTGCCAGCAGCCGAAACTTCCCGGGAACCTACGAGCAGTACTTC.

This rearrangement joins TRBV6-5 to TRBJ2-2; the D gene is possibly TRBD1 (6 bases). V lost 7 bases and J lost 4, with 13 bases in between. The germline gives CDR1 MNHEY, CDR2 SVGAGI. The CDR3 has 14 amino acids. CDR3 sequence: CASTPTGFTGELFF. In DNA form, the CDR3 reads TGTGCCAGCACCCCAACAGGGTTCACCGGGGAGCTGTTTTTT.

This clone showed up just a few times. The V call is TRBV7-2, the J call TRBJ2-7; a possible D gene is TRBD1 (6 bases). Trimming took 5 bases from V and 2 from J, leaving 13 bases between them. The length of the CDR3 is 14 residues. Germline CDR1 SGHTA, CDR2 FQGNSA. CDR3 DNA sequence: TGTGCCAGCAGCGCACAGGGTCCCCCCTACGAGCAGTACTTC. Its protein is CASSAQGPPYEQYF.

This clone was seen a single time. The gene calls are TRBV10-1 and TRBJ1-4; D is undetermined. Germline V lookup: CDR1 WNHNN, CDR2 SYGVQD (reference sequence). Trimming shortened V by 6 bases and J by 5 bases, and 7 bases separated the two germline ends. This CDR3 spans 12 amino acids. The CDR3 DNA reads as TGCGCCAGCAGGGACGGGAATGAAAAACTGTTTTTT. It is translated as CASRDGNEKLFF.

The V and J genes are TRBV3-1 (or the pseudogene TRBV3-2) and TRBJ2-1, with D perhaps given as TRBD1 or TRBD2 (6 bases each). Trimming removed 4 bases at V and 14 bases at J, with 21 bases between. Per germline, CDR1 LGHDT and CDR2 YNNKEL (reference sequence). The CDR3 is 14 residues long. CDR3 coding DNA: TGTGCCAGCAGCCCCCTTGGGCAGGGGAGGAGAGAGTTCTTC. Residues: CASSPLGQGRREFF.

This chain uses TRBV7-2 with TRBJ2-5, with D perhaps TRBD2 (5 bases). Germline values: CDR1 SGHTA, CDR2 FQGNSA. Trimming removed 6 bases at V and 5 bases at J, with 16 bases between. This CDR3 has 14 residues. This chain's CDR3 is CASSQRASRETQYF. CDR3 nucleotides: TGTGCCAGCAGTCAACGGGCTAGCCGGGAGACCCAGTACTTC.

V and J are TRBV18 and TRBJ1-4; D gene unclear. CDR1 is KGHSH and CDR2 is LQKENI in the germline V gene. The length of the CDR3 is 12 residues. V lost 3 bases, J lost 3 bases, and 2 bases lay in between. The CDR3 reads CASSPSNEKLFF. The CDR3 DNA follows: TGTGCCAGCTCACCGTCTAATGAAAAACTGTTTTTT.

CDR3 residues: CASSPSPQSSYNEQFF. CDR3 in DNA: TGTGCCAGCAGCCCCTCCCCACAGAGCTCCTACAATGAGCAGTTCTTC. V usage is TRBV7-2 and J usage is TRBJ2-1; D remains unclear. V gave up 5 bases and J gave up 0 bases, with 14 bases separating them. Germline CDR1 and CDR2: SGHTA and FQGNSA. This CDR3 comprises 16 residues.

CDR3 sequence reads: CASSLGGQGNEQFF. The CDR3 nucleotides read TGCGCCAGCAGCTTGGGGGGACAGGGGAATGAGCAGTTCTTC. This chain links TRBV5-1 with TRBJ2-1, with 10 bases aligning to TRBD1. Trimming cost V 0 bases and J 7 bases; bases outside gene matches: 1. Germline-derived CDR1 and CDR2 are SGHRS and YFSETQ. The CDR3 consists of 14 residues.